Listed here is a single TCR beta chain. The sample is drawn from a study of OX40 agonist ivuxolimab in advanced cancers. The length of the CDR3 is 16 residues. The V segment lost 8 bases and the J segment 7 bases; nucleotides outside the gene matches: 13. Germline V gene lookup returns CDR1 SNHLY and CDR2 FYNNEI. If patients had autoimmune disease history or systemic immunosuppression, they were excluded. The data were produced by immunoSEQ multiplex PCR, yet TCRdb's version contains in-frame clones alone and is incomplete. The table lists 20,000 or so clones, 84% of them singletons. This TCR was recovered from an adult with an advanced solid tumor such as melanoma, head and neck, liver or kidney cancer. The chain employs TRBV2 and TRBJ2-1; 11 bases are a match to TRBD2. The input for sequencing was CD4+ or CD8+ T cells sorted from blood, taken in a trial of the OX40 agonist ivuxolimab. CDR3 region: CASFPGVAGGWNEQFF. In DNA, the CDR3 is TGTGCCAGCTTCCCAGGGGTAGCGGGGGGGTGGAATGAGCAGTTCTTC.